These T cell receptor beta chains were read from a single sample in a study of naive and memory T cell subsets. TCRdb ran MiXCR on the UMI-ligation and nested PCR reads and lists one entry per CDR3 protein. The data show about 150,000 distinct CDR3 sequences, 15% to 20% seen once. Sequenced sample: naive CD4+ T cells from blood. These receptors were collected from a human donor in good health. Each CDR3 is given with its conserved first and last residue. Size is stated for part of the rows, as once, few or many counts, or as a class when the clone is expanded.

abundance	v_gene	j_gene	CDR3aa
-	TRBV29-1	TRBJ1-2	CSVESAGGIGGYTF
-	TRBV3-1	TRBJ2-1	CASSRRGDTNEQFF
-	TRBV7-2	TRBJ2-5	CASSLGWGLKTQYF
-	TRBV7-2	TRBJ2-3	CASSLNRGSSTDTQYF
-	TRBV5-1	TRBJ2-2	CASSYVGELFF
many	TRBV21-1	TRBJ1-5	CASSKGNGGRQPQHF
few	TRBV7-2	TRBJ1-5	CASSLTVLQPQHF
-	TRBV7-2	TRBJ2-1	CASSGTPSSYNEQFF
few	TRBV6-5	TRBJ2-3	CASNRGTSGRLTDTQYF
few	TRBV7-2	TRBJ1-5	CASSLEWYDQPQHF
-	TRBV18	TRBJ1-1	CASSPLENTEAFF
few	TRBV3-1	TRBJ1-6	CASSQDWGGRSLHF
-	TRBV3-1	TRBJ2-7	CASSQVFSGTYEQYF
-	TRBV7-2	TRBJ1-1	CASSLEPPGRNTEAFF
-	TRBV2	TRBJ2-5	CASSEIVQTQYF
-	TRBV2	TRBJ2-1	CATQISGTIYNEQFF
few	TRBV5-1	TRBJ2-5	CASSGSTQETQYF
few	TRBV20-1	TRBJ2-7	CSARSGTSGSVYEQYF
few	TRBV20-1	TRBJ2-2	CSASVPGRVTGELFF
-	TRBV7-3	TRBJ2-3	CASSLSGGSGTDTQYF
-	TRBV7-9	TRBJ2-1	CASSLTGQSYNEQFF
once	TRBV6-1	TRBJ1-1	CASSGRETSEAFF
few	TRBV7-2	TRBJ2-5	CASSLGSRPSGETQYF
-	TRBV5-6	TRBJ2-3	CASSPRDSWGDTQYF
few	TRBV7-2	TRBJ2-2	CASIERGQVGTGELFF
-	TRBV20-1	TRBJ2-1	CKPGTGQGYNEQFF
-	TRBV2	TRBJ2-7	CASSEAPYRDRNYDQYF
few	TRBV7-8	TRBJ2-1	CASSLAPTLALEQFF
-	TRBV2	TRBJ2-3	CASRAAGLGATDTQYF
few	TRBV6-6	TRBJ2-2	CASSYGPNTGELFF
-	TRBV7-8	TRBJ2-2	CASSPGTSGFGGTGELFF
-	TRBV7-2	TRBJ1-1	CASSLVGDRGEAFF
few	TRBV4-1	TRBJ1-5	CASSQELVGQGINQPQHF
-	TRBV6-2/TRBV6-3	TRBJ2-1	CASRNPGLALNEQFF
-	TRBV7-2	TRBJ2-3	CASSSGLAGLTDTQYF
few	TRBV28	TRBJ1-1	CASSSGQGTNKAFF
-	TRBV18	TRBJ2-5	CASSVNRQETQYF
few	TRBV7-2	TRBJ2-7	CASSPERREQYF